This section outlines one T cell receptor (beta chain) sequence together with its context. It has no known antigen specificity. Within one base of it there is no much larger clone, and no base qualities were kept. To sequence the TCRbeta CDR3 region, genomic DNA was isolated from the sorted cells. TCRbeta CDR3 regions were sequenced using the immunoSEQ Assay. TCRdb provides this immuneACCESS table in a form limited to in-frame rearrangements. Some clones are lacking; in checked studies, under half of them reflect an unresolved V gene, and why the rest are absent is not known. This sample holds 60,000 to 100,000 clones; 80% to 95% were observed only once. The top ten constitute approximately 11% of the sample. Patients with autoimmune disease history or receiving systemic immunosuppression were excluded from the trial. Peripheral blood for TCR sequencing was collected from all dose cohorts at baseline, on cycle 4 day 1, and on cycle 7 day 1. Samples came from an open-label, multicenter, first-in-human phase I dose-escalation trial of ivuxolimab. Adults with locally advanced or metastatic head and neck squamous cell, hepatocellular, melanoma or renal cell carcinoma were enrolled in the trial. Before TCR sequencing, CD4+ and CD8+ T cells were separately sorted from peripheral blood.

This record comes from a study of OX40 agonist ivuxolimab in advanced cancers. About the full investigation: The costimulatory receptor OX40 (CD134) was targeted by ivuxolimab, a fully human IgG2 agonistic monoclonal antibody. Prior anti-PD-1, anti-PD-L1 or anti-CTLA-4 therapy was permitted, and approximately 40% of dose-escalation patients had received checkpoint inhibitors. A male proportion of nearly 85% and a mean age of approximately 55 years, ranging from roughly 23 to 79, were recorded for the dose-escalation cohort. Peripheral TCRbeta sequencing was intended to test whether TCR sequence diversity was altered and clonal T-cell expansion was caused by ivuxolimab. Three dose-escalation patients achieved partial responses, one with hepatocellular carcinoma and two with cutaneous melanoma. Intravenous ivuxolimab was administered to patients every 2 weeks at six dose levels: 0.01, 0.1, 0.3, 1.5, 3 and 10 mg/kg. Of the roughly 50 dose-escalation patients, hepatocellular carcinoma was present in approximately 20, melanoma in roughly 15, renal cell carcinoma in 9 and head and neck cancer in 9. The paper describes the monotherapy dose-escalation part (N ≈ 51 patients) of the phase I trial of ivuxolimab.

Beyond this particular receptor, the publication reports: Clonal expansion of both CD4+ and CD8+ blood T cells was observed from baseline to week 6 at doses 0.1 to 3.0 mg/kg. In the 0.1-3.0 mg/kg groups, partial responders were among the patients with the lowest normalized peripheral clonal expansion, particularly in CD8+ T cells. On average, CD8+ T cells showed more expanded clones than CD4+ T cells after ivuxolimab. The antigen specificity of the peripheral T cells that underwent clonal expansion was not determined. Low levels of normalized T-cell clonal expansion were also seen in some patients who did not respond.

The CDR3 starts with the cysteine, ends with the phenylalanine, and has 13 residues. Solely the CDR3 DNA is kept, with 39 bases framed from the first base. CDR1 SGHAT and CDR2 FQNNGV are derived from the germline V gene. V is clipped by 1 base and J by 2 bases, and the sequence between their germline boundaries is 6 bases long. The source is an adult with an advanced solid tumor such as melanoma, head and neck, liver or kidney cancer. The chain links TRBV11-2 with TRBJ2-7, with the D gene not clear enough to name. Sample: CD4+ or CD8+ T cells sorted from blood, taken in a trial of the OX40 agonist ivuxolimab. Here the CDR3 is given as CASSLATPYEQYF. The nucleotide sequence is given as TGTGCCAGCAGCTTAGCTACCCCCTACGAGCAGTACTTC. With the rest looked up from the reference TRBV11-2 and TRBJ2-7 genes rather than sequenced, the full variable domain is EAGVAQSPRYKIIEKRQSVAFWCNPISGHATLYWYQQILGQGPKLLIQFQNNGVVDDSQLPKDRFSAERLKGVDSTLKIQPAKLEDSAVYLCASSLATPYEQYFGPGTRLTVT.